Below, 26 T cell receptor beta chains from the same sample are listed, as sequenced in a study of blood T cells in healthy people across ages. A second about 6 to 12 cycle PCR used barcoded and J-beta primers. TCRdb analysed the 5' RACE reads with MiXCR anew, one entry per CDR3 protein. The data contain more than 450,000 distinct CDR3 sequences, about 25% of them seen just once; the ten biggest clones take up over 3.5%. The sample also formed part of further work on T cells of mothers and their children.

What was sequenced was blood. The receptor set was obtained from a boy between 2 and 10 years old in good health.

A few counts support this clonotype. The chain combines TRBV5-1 with TRBJ1-1; no definite D call. The CDR3 has 16 amino acids. Germline values: CDR1 SGHRS, CDR2 YFSETQ. The V end lost 1 base, the J end lost 1 base, and 14 bases lay between the germline ends. CDR3 residues: CASSLYGAASNTEAFF. CDR3 nucleotide sequence: TGCGCCAGCAGCTTGTATGGCGCAGCTTCGAACACTGAAGCTTTCTTT. Full variable domain (remainder filled in from reference TRBV5-1 and TRBJ1-1): KAGVTQTPRYLIKTRGQQVTLSCSPISGHRSVSWYQQTPGQGLQFLFEYFSETQRNKGNFPGRFSGRQFSNSRSEMNVSTLELGDSALYLCASSLYGAASNTEAFFGQGTRLTVV.

This clonotype was detected once. The chain is built from TRBV4-3 and TRBJ2-5; TRBD2 agrees at 10 bases. Near its end, the DNA agrees better with TRBJ2-7, so the J call may be wrong. The CDR3 covers 16 residues. Germline V gene data show CDR1 as LGHNA and CDR2 as YSLEER. This chain's CDR3 is CASSQEWLAGAYEQYF. The DNA for the CDR3 is TGCGCCAGCAGCCAAGAATGGCTAGCGGGGGCCTACGAGCAGTACTTC.

This clonotype was observed a handful of times. V is TRBV29-1 and J is TRBJ2-3; D unresolved. V lost 8 bases, J lost 4 bases, and 13 bases lay in between. The germline V gene encodes CDR1 SQVTM and CDR2 ANQGSEA. The CDR3 is 12 amino acids. In DNA, the CDR3 is TGCAGCATTCCGACGAACGCAGATACGCAGTATTTT. As protein: CSIPTNADTQYF.

In regard to this clonotype: Given a much more abundant clone one base away, this may be a read error. This chain connects TRBV27 to TRBJ2-2, with 11 bases fitting TRBD2. CDR3 length: 16 residues. Germline CDR1 and CDR2: MNHEY and SMNVEV (reference sequence). The junction had 4 bases not matched to a gene; V was cut back by 7 bases and J by 0 bases. The CDR3 reads CASNPGLAANTGELFF. CDR3 DNA: TGTGCCAGCAACCCGGGACTAGCGGCGAACACCGGGGAGCTGTTTTTT.

This chain uses TRBV6-2 or TRBV6-3 with TRBJ2-7; 10 bases are a match to TRBD2. The CDR3 totals 15 residues. Germline lookup yields CDR1 MNHEY and CDR2 SVGEGT. V shed 6 bases and J 2 bases; nucleotides not matched to a gene: 7. The CDR3 sequence: CASRTGLAETYEQYF. For the CDR3, the DNA is TGTGCCAGCAGGACCGGACTAGCGGAAACCTACGAGCAGTACTTC.

This clonotype has just a few counts. The gene calls are TRBV3-1 and TRBJ1-3, with TRBD1 as a possible D gene (5 bases). CDR1 and CDR2 from the germline V gene are LGHDT and YNNKEL (reference sequence). V shed 1 base and J shed 11 bases, with 12 bases lying between them. There are 13 residues in the CDR3. CDR3 protein: CASSQGRQNAIYF. The CDR3 DNA sequence: TGTGCCAGCAGCCAAGGTCGACAGAACGCCATATATTTT.

In its sample, this clonotype was seen a few times. The genes are TRBV28 and TRBJ2-7; the D gene is possibly TRBD1 (6 bases). Germline V gene sequence: CDR1 MDHEN, CDR2 SYDVKM. The CDR3 totals 17 residues. Trimming took 3 bases from V and 2 from J, leaving 20 bases between them. In DNA form, the CDR3 reads TGTGCCAGCAGTTTTAACCCGGGACACCCGCCCCCCTACGAGCAGTACTTC. Translated, it gives CASSFNPGHPPPYEQYF.

The chain employs TRBV2 and TRBJ1-3; D gene ambiguous. V gave up 9 bases and J gave up 10 bases, with 22 bases separating them. Per the germline V gene, CDR1 is SNHLY and CDR2 is FYNNEI. CDR3 length: 14 residues. CDR3 DNA: TGTGCCAGTCTCCCGGGAGACCTTATTGGGACCATATATTTT. Translation gives CASLPGDLIGTIYF.

The V call is TRBV29-1, the J call TRBJ2-6; D is unresolved. The CDR3 covers 13 residues. Germline CDR1 reads SQVTM; CDR2 reads ANQGSEA. V was trimmed by 6 bases and J by 0 bases, leaving 6 bases between them. The DNA for the CDR3 is TGCAGCGTCGCGATCTCTGGGGCCAACGTCCTGACTTTC. Protein sequence: CSVAISGANVLTF.

This clonotype was seen more than once but under ten times. The rearrangement links TRBV4-3 to TRBJ2-7; 11 bases match TRBD2. CDR1 is LGHNA and CDR2 is YSLEER in the germline V gene. The V and J ends lost 1 base and 5 bases, in that order; junction bases with no gene match: 16. This CDR3 region has 19 residues. CDR3 sequence: CASSQGVSTSGSPFNEQYF. Here the CDR3 DNA reads TGCGCCAGCAGCCAAGGGGTGAGCACTAGCGGGAGTCCATTTAACGAGCAGTACTTC.

The rearrangement uses TRBV10-2 and TRBJ2-1; 8 bases line up with TRBD2. V gave up 3 bases and J gave up 6 bases; unmatched junction bases: 7. The CDR3 totals 15 residues. Per germline, CDR1 WSHSY and CDR2 SAAADI. CDR3 sequence (DNA): TGCGCCAGCAGTGATTTAGCGGGAACAAGCAATGAGCAGTTCTTC. Residues: CASSDLAGTSNEQFF.

The V call is TRBV5-6, the J call TRBJ2-5; D remains ambiguous. Germline CDR1 is SGHDT and CDR2 is YYEEEE. The CDR3 runs 14 residues. The V and J ends lost 0 bases and 0 bases respectively, with 6 bases between them. This chain's CDR3 is CASSLGTNQETQYF. The CDR3 bases are TGTGCCAGCAGCTTGGGTACTAACCAAGAGACCCAGTACTTC.

J is TRBJ2-3 and V is TRBV6-1; D is possibly TRBD2 (6 bases). This CDR3 is 14 amino acids long. Germline V gene data show CDR1 as MNHNS and CDR2 as SASEGT. With 6 bases removed from V and 7 bases from J, the gap between germline ends came to 17 bases. CDR3 DNA sequence: TGTGCCAGCAGCTCTGGAGGAGGGGTTAATACGCAGTATTTT. Its translation: CASSSGGGVNTQYF.

With respect to this clonotype: The junction does not match germline at one end; this may be a read error. The CDR3 sequence: CASSYFMGGSGSTIYF. The CDR3 DNA is TGTGCCAGCAGTTACTTCATGGGAGGGTCAGGAAGCACCATATATTTT. The chain joins TRBV6-6 to TRBJ1-3; D unresolved. Germline V gene lookup returns CDR1 MNHNY and CDR2 SVGAGI (reference sequence). CDR3 size: 16 residues.

The table lists this clonotype with a few counts. The chain employs TRBV20-1 and TRBJ2-5; TRBD2 aligns across 14 bases. In germline, CDR1 is DFQATT, CDR2 SNEGSKA (reference sequence). V was pared by 1 base and J by 5 bases, with 12 bases of the junction left unmatched. The CDR3 extends over 18 amino acids. The CDR3 nucleotides are TGCAGTGCTAGAGTTTTCAGACTAGCGGGAGGGCCGGCGGAGACCCAGTACTTC. Amino acid sequence: CSARVFRLAGGPAETQYF.

The V and J genes are TRBV11-2 and TRBJ1-2, with no clear D. The CDR3 has 16 residues. Trimming removed 1 base at V and 5 bases at J, with 17 bases between. Germline V gene lookup returns CDR1 SGHAT and CDR2 FQNNGV. The CDR3 protein is CASSLAPAPLQYGYTF. DNA for the CDR3: TGTGCCAGCAGCTTAGCCCCGGCGCCCCTTCAATATGGCTACACCTTC.

CDR3 sequence: CASSRGGKGQYF. CDR3 bases: TGTGCCAGCAGCCGCGGTGGGAAGGGCCAGTACTTC. The V call is TRBV13, the J call TRBJ2-5; no clear D. This CDR3 region has 12 residues. V was trimmed by 5 bases and J by 10 bases, leaving 14 bases between them. Germline-derived CDR1 and CDR2 are PRHDT and FYEKMQ (reference sequence).

There are a few counts of this clonotype. The V call is TRBV20-1, the J call TRBJ2-7; 9 bases are shared with TRBD2. Trimming at V came to 1 base and at J to 4 bases, leaving 11 bases not matched to a gene. CDR1 and CDR2 (germline): DFQATT, SNEGSKA (reference sequence). This CDR3 spans 16 amino acids. The CDR3 region is CSARGKFSGSRYEQYF. CDR3 bases: TGCAGTGCTAGAGGAAAGTTTAGCGGGAGTCGATACGAGCAGTACTTC.

The chain joins TRBV24-1 to TRBJ2-1, with 9 bases aligning to TRBD2. The V and J ends lost 0 bases and 6 bases, in that order; junction bases with no gene match: 14. This CDR3 is 19 amino acids long. CDR1 and CDR2 from the germline V gene are KGHDR and SFDVKD. The CDR3 spells CATSDLRRTSENPINEQFF. In nucleotides, the CDR3 is TGTGCCACCAGTGATTTGCGGCGGACTAGCGAGAACCCGATCAATGAGCAGTTCTTC.

This clonotype appeared many times. This rearrangement joins TRBV12-3 or TRBV12-4 to TRBJ1-5; D gene uncertain. V shed 3 bases and J shed 4 bases, with 4 bases lying between them. CDR3 size: 12 residues. CDR3 region: CASSFGNQPQHF. As DNA, the CDR3 is TGTGCCAGCAGTTTTGGGAATCAGCCCCAGCATTTT.

This chain links TRBV7-8 with TRBJ1-5, with D possibly TRBD1 on 5 matching bases. Looked up from germline, CDR1 is SGHVS and CDR2 is FQNEAQ. With 3 bases removed from V and 1 base from J, the gap between germline ends came to 13 bases. CDR3 length: 16 residues. The CDR3, as DNA: TGTGCCAGCAGCTTGTCCGGGGGTGGGAGCAATCAGCCCCAGCATTTT. Translating gives CASSLSGGGSNQPQHF.

The chain recombines TRBV29-1 with TRBJ1-2; TRBD1 agrees at 9 bases. The trim removed 8 bases at V and 8 bases at J, leaving 12 bases unmatched. The CDR3 covers 13 residues. Germline V gives CDR1 SQVTM, CDR2 ANQGSEA. CDR3 bases: TGCAGCCATTCCCCGGACAGGGGATCCGGCTACACCTTC. Residues: CSHSPDRGSGYTF.

A few counts support this clonotype. J is TRBJ1-1 and V is TRBV4-3; maybe TRBD1 (6 bases). V lost 0 bases and J lost 4, with 12 bases in between. The CDR3 length is 15 residues. Germline-derived CDR1 and CDR2 are LGHNA and YSLEER. CDR3 coding DNA: TGCGCCAGCAGCCAAGAAGGGGGGAGCGGCACTGAAGCTTTCTTT. Translated: CASSQEGGSGTEAFF.

This clonotype was seen more than once but under ten times. This chain connects TRBV7-9 to TRBJ1-1; D is possibly TRBD1 (6 bases). V lost 2 bases, J lost 2 bases, and 15 bases lay in between. CDR1 is SEHNR and CDR2 is FQNEAQ in the germline V gene (reference sequence). The CDR3 covers 16 residues. CDR3 bases: TGTGCCAGCAGCTTACCCCGGGGGGGGCTTAACACTGAAGCTTTCTTT. Protein: CASSLPRGGLNTEAFF.

V usage is TRBV11-2 and J usage is TRBJ2-5, with TRBD1 matching 9 bases. The J call is uncertain, as TRBJ2-7 better fits the DNA end. CDR1 SGHAT and CDR2 FQNNGV come from the germline V gene. CDR3 length equals 15 residues. Here the CDR3 DNA reads TGTGCCAGCAGCTTTAGGGACAGGGTCTTCCACGAGCAGTACTTC. Its translation: CASSFRDRVFHEQYF.

J is TRBJ1-6 and V is TRBV10-3, with a tentative D call TRBD1 (6 bases). V gave up 2 bases and J gave up 8 bases, with 10 bases separating them. Germline assignment: CDR1 ENHRY and CDR2 SYGVKD. The CDR3 sequence is 14 residues long. CDR3 amino acids: CAISEGPGDSPLHF. CDR3 DNA: TGTGCCATCAGTGAGGGGCCAGGGGATTCACCCCTCCACTTT.